Detailed here is one T cell receptor (beta chain). From germline, CDR1 is SGHTA and CDR2 FQGNSA. V lost 5 bases to trimming and J lost 6 bases; unmatched junction nucleotides: 10. This CDR3 contains 15 residues. This sample stems from a study of radiotherapy plus CTLA-4 blockade in lung cancer. Treatment of patients with chemo-refractory metastatic non-small-cell lung cancer consisted of focal radiation plus CTLA-4 blockade with ipilimumab. TCRdb keeps only in-frame clones here, not all; method: immunoSEQ multiplex PCR. The sample yields approximately 52,000 clones, about three quarters seen once. The input for sequencing was peripheral blood, taken from a patient treated with radiotherapy plus ipilimumab. The chain joins TRBV7-2 to TRBJ2-7; TRBD1 matches at 10 bases. This clonotype was obtained from a human donor with non-small cell lung cancer whose response to radiotherapy plus ipilimumab could not be evaluated. Here the CDR3 DNA reads TGTGCCAGCAGCAACCGGGACAGGGGATCTCTCGAGCAGTACTTC. Amino acid sequence: CASSNRDRGSLEQYF.